The 24 T cell receptor beta chains below were found in one sample sequenced in a study of T cell repertoires in cytomegalovirus infection. TCRdb passed the reads through MiXCR, listing each CDR3 protein once. In the table there are roughly 150,000 distinct CDR3 sequences, less than 25% of which are singletons. The sample consisted of PBMCs. Receptors originate from a human donor in good health (CMV status not recorded). Some clones in this sample may be carry-over from other donors' samples.

The genes are TRBV20-1 and TRBJ2-7; D may correspond to TRBD1 or TRBD2 (6 bases each). The CDR3 is 14 residues long. Trimming stripped 1 base from V and 2 bases from J, with 12 bases between. Germline loops: CDR1 DFQATT, CDR2 SNEGSKA (reference sequence). The CDR3 loop reads CSARVGGTTYEQYF. The CDR3, as DNA: TGCAGTGCTAGAGTAGGGGGGACGACCTACGAGCAGTACTTC.

As regards this clonotype: This may come from a read error, since a much larger clone is one base off. This chain connects TRBV7-2 to TRBJ2-5; 7 bases map to TRBD2. This CDR3 spans 15 amino acids. Germline CDR1 reads SGHTA; CDR2 reads FQGNSA. The CDR3 spells CASSLEVVAGETQHF. In DNA form, the CDR3 reads TGTGCCAGCAGCTTAGAGGTTGTTGCGGGAGAGACCCAGCACTTC.

This clonotype was observed at least ten times. The chain links TRBV7-9 to TRBJ2-3; tentatively, D is TRBD1 or TRBD2 (7 bases each). Per germline, CDR1 SEHNR and CDR2 FQNEAQ (reference sequence). The CDR3 sequence is 15 residues long. Trimming took off 3 bases at V and 2 bases at J, with 12 bases between the two ends. The CDR3 here is CASSFSGGDTDTQYF. In DNA, the CDR3 is TGTGCCAGCAGCTTCTCAGGGGGGGACACAGATACGCAGTATTTT.

The chain carries TRBV11-2 and TRBJ1-3; D not resolved. The germline V gene has CDR1 SGHAT and CDR2 FQNNGV. Trimming cost V 5 bases and J 0 bases, with 8 bases left between them. The length of the CDR3 is 14 residues. CDR3 sequence (DNA): TGTGCCAGCAGCCCCCACTCCTCTGGAAACACCATATATTTT. Translated: CASSPHSSGNTIYF.

The chain uses TRBV5-4 and TRBJ2-2; 13 nucleotides match TRBD2. Germline assignment: CDR1 SGHNT and CDR2 YYREEE (reference sequence). With 3 bases clipped from V and 4 bases from J, the junction kept 6 bases outside the gene matches. CDR3 size: 17 residues. The CDR3, as DNA: TGTGCCAGCAGCTACCTTAGACTAGCGGGGGGCACCGGGGAGCTGTTTTTT. It is translated as CASSYLRLAGGTGELFF.

By proportion, this clonotype is medium-sized. V gene TRBV28 combines with J gene TRBJ1-5; possibly TRBD1 for D (6 bases). The V and J ends lost 8 bases and 7 bases respectively, with 12 bases between them. The CDR3 totals 12 residues. CDR1 and CDR2 (germline): MDHEN, SYDVKM. The CDR3 protein is CASSQGQQPQHF. CDR3 nucleotide sequence: TGTGCCAGCTCACAGGGACAACAGCCCCAGCATTTT.

The genes are TRBV10-3 and TRBJ2-2, with 10 nucleotides matching TRBD2. CDR1 is ENHRY and CDR2 is SYGVKD in the germline V gene. CDR3 size: 15 residues. Germline trimming cut 10 bases from V and 4 bases from J; bases unmatched to any gene: 9. The CDR3 here is CATCMGLASTGELFF. CDR3 DNA sequence: TGTGCCACCTGTATGGGACTAGCGTCCACCGGGGAGCTGTTTTTT.

This clonotype was found a few times. The V gene is TRBV12-3 or TRBV12-4, the J gene TRBJ2-1; D might be TRBD2 (5 bases). The V gene lost 6 bases and the J gene lost 4 bases, with 16 bases spanning the gap. The CDR3 extends over 15 amino acids. CDR3 residues: CASSMDGNGYNEQFF. CDR3 in DNA: TGTGCCAGCAGCATGGACGGGAACGGGTACAATGAGCAGTTCTTC.

This chain joins TRBV28 and TRBJ2-5, with a weak D call TRBD2 (6 bases). This CDR3 is 14 amino acids long. CDR1 is MDHEN, CDR2 SYDVKM, per germline. V was cut by 3 bases and J by 2 bases, with 10 bases left in between. The CDR3 DNA reads as TGTGCCAGCAGTTTTGGCGGGGTTCAAGAGACCCAGTACTTC. Amino acid sequence: CASSFGGVQETQYF.

This clonotype was detected a few times. The chain employs TRBV20-1 and TRBJ2-3; D not resolved. V was trimmed by 3 bases and J by 1 base, leaving 8 bases between them. The CDR3 has 13 residues. Germline V gene data show CDR1 as DFQATT and CDR2 as SNEGSKA (reference sequence). The CDR3 loop is CSARADGTDTQYF. In DNA form, the CDR3 reads TGCAGTGCTAGGGCCGACGGCACAGATACGCAGTATTTT.

The chain carries TRBV12-3 or TRBV12-4 and TRBJ2-7, with 7 bases that match TRBD1. The V and J ends lost 7 bases and 1 base, in that order; junction bases with no gene match: 7. The CDR3 has 14 residues. For the CDR3, the DNA is TGTGCCAGCACCGAGAAGGGGGCTTCCTACGAGCAGTACTTC. Translating it yields CASTEKGASYEQYF.

V and J are TRBV24-1 and TRBJ2-1; 8 positions agree with TRBD2. V shed 6 bases, J shed 2 bases, and the junction held 5 bases outside the gene matches. This CDR3 region has 15 residues. Germline V gene lookup returns CDR1 KGHDR and CDR2 SFDVKD. The CDR3 sequence: CATSRETSAYNEQFF. Written as DNA, the CDR3 is TGTGCCACCAGTCGAGAGACTAGCGCCTACAATGAGCAGTTCTTC.

The rearrangement joins TRBV6-4 to TRBJ2-1; D assignment may be TRBD1 or TRBD2 (6 bases each). The CDR3 is made up of 14 amino acids. Trimming stripped 4 bases from V and 6 bases from J, with 13 bases between. Germline values: CDR1 MRHNA, CDR2 SNTAGT. The CDR3 DNA reads TGTGCCAGCAGTGTGGGGGGCGACTCCAATGAGCAGTTCTTC. Translation: CASSVGGDSNEQFF.

The V and J genes are TRBV6-5 and TRBJ1-3; D perhaps matches TRBD1 (5 bases). The length of the CDR3 is 13 residues. Between the trimmed V and J ends, which lost 6 bases and 2 bases, there was a span of 8 bases. The germline CDR1 and CDR2 sequences are MNHEY and SVGAGI. The CDR3 DNA reads TGTGCCAGCAGCCCGGGGCCTGGAAACACCATATATTTT. It is translated as CASSPGPGNTIYF.

J is TRBJ2-7 and V is TRBV20-1, with 9 bases identical to TRBD2. CDR3 length: 14 amino acids. V shed 5 bases and J 3 bases; nucleotides not matched to a gene: 8. CDR1 and CDR2 from the germline V gene are DFQATT and SNEGSKA (reference sequence). The CDR3 DNA is TGCAGTGCTGGGGCTAGCGGGGCTGTCTACGAGCAGTACTTC. The encoded protein is CSAGASGAVYEQYF.

In its sample, this clonotype was seen many times. The J gene is TRBJ2-7, the V gene TRBV7-2, with 9 bases identical to TRBD2. Germline-derived CDR1 and CDR2 are SGHTA and FQGNSA. V shed 5 bases and J 2 bases; nucleotides not matched to a gene: 10. This CDR3 region has 16 residues. CDR3 nucleotides: TGTGCCAGCAGCCGTCGAAGTAGCGGGAGTACCTACGAGCAGTACTTC. It specifies CASSRRSSGSTYEQYF.

A note on this clonotype: The junction departs from germline at one end; a sequencing error may be responsible. The gene calls are TRBV14 and TRBJ2-1, with D unclear. CDR3 length equals 13 residues. From germline, CDR1 is SGHDN and CDR2 FVKESK. The DNA of the CDR3 is TGTGCCAGCAACCAAGAAAAGTTGGGTGAGCAGTTCTTC. Protein sequence: CASNQEKLGEQFF.

The genes are TRBV28 and TRBJ2-7; the D gene is possibly TRBD1 (5 bases). Germline assignment: CDR1 MDHEN and CDR2 SYDVKM. CDR3 length: 12 amino acids. The V end was cut by 10 bases, the J end by 3 bases, with 13 bases between. The CDR3 loop is CATGHTNYEQYF. CDR3 in DNA: TGTGCCACCGGACATACCAACTACGAGCAGTACTTC.

This clonotype was seen a few times. The CDR3, as DNA: TGTGCCAGCAGTGGGGACCGCCGGAATGAAAAACTGTTTTTT. Encoded protein: CASSGDRRNEKLFF. The chain combines TRBV12-3 or TRBV12-4 with TRBJ1-4; possible D gene TRBD1, 5 bases. V gave up 5 bases and J gave up 5 bases, with 12 bases separating them. The CDR3 is made up of 14 amino acids.

The rearrangement uses TRBV20-1 and TRBJ2-2; TRBD1 agrees at 7 bases. V lost 3 bases and J lost 7; bases outside the gene matches: 11. This CDR3 region has 15 residues. Germline V lookup: CDR1 DFQATT, CDR2 SNEGSKA (reference sequence). The CDR3 protein is CSASKGQLGGGELFF. Written as DNA, the CDR3 is TGCAGTGCTAGCAAGGGACAGCTCGGCGGCGGGGAGCTGTTTTTT.

The chain combines TRBV7-9 with TRBJ2-5; unclear D gene. Trimming stripped 5 bases from V and 5 bases from J, with 12 bases between. The CDR3 is 13 amino acids. Germline assignment: CDR1 SEHNR and CDR2 FQNEAQ (reference sequence). The CDR3 region has the DNA TGTGCCAGCAGCCCAGACACGTGGGAGACCCAGTACTTC. Translation: CASSPDTWETQYF.

This clonotype appeared a few times. The chain links TRBV2 to TRBJ2-3; D call uncertain. The CDR3 covers 11 residues. Trimming cost V 2 bases and J 6 bases, with 3 bases left between them. Germline CDR1 is SNHLY and CDR2 is FYNNEI. CDR3 DNA sequence: TGTGCCAGCAGTGAACGGGATACGCAGTATTTT. As protein: CASSERDTQYF.

This clonotype was observed a few times. The chain's CDR3 is CASRRRRTGDNEQFF. In nucleotides, the CDR3 is TGTGCCAGCAGAAGGCGGAGGACGGGGGACAATGAGCAGTTCTTC. The rearrangement uses TRBV28 and TRBJ2-1, with a possible D match to TRBD2 (6 bases). Germline V gene lookup returns CDR1 MDHEN and CDR2 SYDVKM. The V gene lost 6 bases and the J gene lost 5 bases, with 17 bases spanning the gap. The CDR3 has 15 amino acids.

The rearrangement joins TRBV9 to TRBJ2-2; D may be TRBD2 (5 bases). The length of the CDR3 is 13 residues. The germline V and J ends were trimmed by 0 bases and 6 bases, with 6 bases remaining between them. CDR1 is SGDLS and CDR2 is YYNGEE in the germline V gene. The DNA of the CDR3 is TGTGCCAGCAGCGTAGAAGCGGCCGGGGAGCTGTTTTTT. Encoded protein: CASSVEAAGELFF.